The sequence of this T cell receptor (beta chain) was determined in a study of T-cell reconstitution after alpha-beta-depleted transplantation in children. V dropped 0 bases and J dropped 1; count of bases not matched to a gene: 11. The V gene's germline CDR1 is DFQATT and CDR2 SNEGSKA (reference sequence). This CDR3 spans 18 amino acids. About this clonotype itself: What it binds is not known.

Unique molecular identifiers were incorporated into the prepared TCRbeta library. Each CDR3 protein is one row after TCRdb ran MiXCR on the PCR reads. This repertoire shows around 94,000 distinct CDR3 sequences, 7.5% to 9.5% found once; its top ten account for approximately 16%. Points from the study as a whole: There were some patients whose high TCRbeta diversity at day 60 came from surviving recipient T cells and thymic progenitors. Alpha-beta T cells about two months after transplant reportedly derived from several hundred expanded graft clones.

Sequences were derived from PBMCs, sampled before TCRalphabeta/CD19-depleted stem cell transplant. The TCR sequence derives from a boy aged 2 to 9 with acute lymphoblastic leukemia, due to receive a stem cell transplant. The rearrangement joins TRBV20-1 to TRBJ2-1, with TRBD2 matching over 8 bases. CDR3 protein: CSAREETGGIPSYNEQFF. Here the CDR3 DNA reads TGCAGTGCTAGAGAAGAAACGGGGGGGATCCCTTCCTACAATGAGCAGTTCTTC.